What follows are 32 T cell receptor beta chains derived from one specimen sequenced in a study of cytomegalovirus exposure and HLA in healthy donors. In the PCR, 60 Vbeta and 13 Jbeta primers were used. The table came from immunoSEQ multiplex PCR; TCRdb's copy has only in-frame clones and leaves some out. The sample's table shows approximately 100,000 clones. Source material: PBMCs. All receptors come from a man aged 50-60 years in good health and CMV-seronegative.

The gene calls are TRBV7-8 and TRBJ2-6, with D maybe TRBD1 (6 bases). This CDR3 region has 16 residues. Germline V gene sequence: CDR1 SGHVS, CDR2 FQNEAQ. The V gene lost 7 bases and the J gene lost 4 bases, with 17 bases spanning the gap. CDR3 coding DNA: TGTGCCAGCATCTTCCACAGGGTACCCGGGGCCAACGTCCTGACTTTC. This encodes CASIFHRVPGANVLTF.

The chain has TRBV6-5 and TRBJ2-1; maybe TRBD2 (6 bases). V lost 0 bases and J 8 bases, leaving 11 bases between the germline ends. The CDR3 covers 14 residues. Germline loops: CDR1 MNHEY, CDR2 SVGAGI. This CDR3 reads CASSYSSGTYEQFF. Here the CDR3 DNA reads TGTGCCAGCAGTTACTCGTCCGGGACTTATGAGCAGTTCTTC.

The chain carries TRBV5-1 and TRBJ1-2, with 7 bases identical to TRBD1. In germline, CDR1 is SGHRS, CDR2 YFSETQ. This CDR3 comprises 16 residues. Trimming removed 3 bases from V and 2 bases from J; junction bases left unmatched: 10. In nucleotides, the CDR3 is TGCGCCAGCAGCTCCCTAGCGTCGACAGGGAACTATGGCTACACCTTC. This sequence encodes CASSSLASTGNYGYTF.

V gene TRBV4-1 combines with J gene TRBJ2-5, with a weak D call TRBD2 (5 bases). Trimming left V 3 bases short and J 0 bases short, with 17 bases between. Germline assignment: CDR1 MGHRA and CDR2 YSYEKL. CDR3 length: 17 amino acids. This CDR3 is CASSHLGLNMYQETQYF. In DNA, the CDR3 is TGCGCCAGCAGCCACCTAGGACTCAATATGTACCAAGAGACCCAGTACTTC.

The V call is TRBV7-2, the J call TRBJ1-5; D is possibly TRBD1 (6 bases). Trimming took off 3 bases at V and 7 bases at J, with 10 bases between the two ends. CDR1 and CDR2 (germline): SGHTA, FQGNSA. This CDR3 comprises 13 residues. The CDR3 DNA sequence: TGTGCCAGCAGCTTGAACAGGGACCAGCCCCAGCATTTT. This encodes CASSLNRDQPQHF.

The chain uses TRBV6-5 and TRBJ2-5, with a tentative D call TRBD1 (7 bases). The DNA end is more similar to TRBJ2-7, so the J call may be wrong. This CDR3 contains 14 residues. Germline assignment: CDR1 MNHEY and CDR2 SVGAGI. The CDR3 is CASSYRQGGYEQYF. The CDR3, as DNA: TGTGCCAGCAGTTACAGACAGGGAGGCTACGAGCAGTACTTC.

The CDR3 spells CASRGVGTDTQYF. CDR3 sequence (DNA): TGCGCCAGCCGGGGGGTGGGCACAGATACGCAGTATTTT. The rearrangement uses TRBV4-3 and TRBJ2-3; TRBD2 agrees at 7 bases. Germline V CDR1 and CDR2: LGHNA, YSLEER. The V gene end was trimmed by 8 bases and the J gene end by 1 base; junction bases not matched to a gene: 3. This CDR3 is 13 amino acids long.

The V call is TRBV4-2, the J call TRBJ1-1; D may be TRBD1 (5 bases). Trimming pared 4 bases from V and 3 bases from J, leaving 15 bases between. Germline V CDR1 and CDR2: LGHNA, YNFKEQ. This CDR3 is 15 amino acids long. CDR3 in amino acids: CASSLERDSYTEAFF. The CDR3 DNA reads as TGTGCCAGCAGCCTAGAACGGGACTCGTACACTGAAGCTTTCTTT.

The CDR3 loop reads CASSLAFLVEQFF. CDR3 nucleotides: TGTGCCAGCAGCTTAGCTTTCTTAGTTGAGCAGTTCTTC. The chain combines TRBV7-2 with TRBJ2-1, with D hard to call. The CDR3 loop spans 13 amino acids. V was shortened by 0 bases and J by 9 bases, with 9 bases between the two germline ends. Germline CDR1 and CDR2: SGHTA and FQGNSA.

CDR3 sequence reads: CASSLGQGDPGGYTF. CDR3 sequence (DNA): TGTGCCAGCAGCTTGGGGCAGGGGGATCCGGGTGGCTACACCTTC. This chain uses TRBV5-4 with TRBJ1-2; 7 positions agree with TRBD1. Germline CDR1 and CDR2: SGHNT and YYREEE (reference sequence). V gave up 0 bases and J gave up 7 bases; unmatched junction bases: 9. This CDR3 has 15 residues. The full variable domain, rest sourced from reference TRBV5-4 and TRBJ1-2, is ETGVTQSPTHLIKTRGQQVTLRCSSQSGHNTVSWYQQALGQGPQFIFQYYREEENGRGNFPPRFSGLQFPNYSSELNVNALELDDSALYLCASSLGQGDPGGYTFGSGTRLTVV.

The chain is built from TRBV18 and TRBJ1-2; TRBD1 is a possible D gene (5 bases). The CDR3 has 13 residues. Trimming pared 3 bases from V and 8 bases from J, leaving 13 bases between. The germline CDR1 and CDR2 sequences are KGHSH and LQKENI. The CDR3 DNA follows: TGTGCCAGCTCACCCCTTGGGAGGGACGGCTACACCTTC. It translates to CASSPLGRDGYTF.

The CDR3 DNA reads TGCGCCAGCAGCTTGATAGTCGGGAACACTGAAGCTTTCTTT. Amino acid sequence: CASSLIVGNTEAFF. This chain joins TRBV5-1 and TRBJ1-1, with unresolved D. CDR1 is SGHRS and CDR2 is YFSETQ in the germline V gene. This CDR3 contains 14 residues. Trimming cost V 1 base and J 1 base, with 8 bases left between them.

The chain has TRBV4-1 and TRBJ2-7; D ambiguous. Trimming took off 4 bases at V and 2 bases at J, with 18 bases between the two ends. The V gene's germline CDR1 is MGHRA and CDR2 YSYEKL. The length of the CDR3 is 16 residues. In DNA, the CDR3 is TGCGCCAGCAGCCGAGATTTGGGCAGTCCGACCTACGAGCAGTACTTC. Protein: CASSRDLGSPTYEQYF.

V usage is TRBV5-1 and J usage is TRBJ2-3; 16 bases match TRBD2. V was pared by 4 bases and J by 3 bases, with 5 bases of the junction left unmatched. This CDR3 region has 17 residues. Germline CDR1 reads SGHRS; CDR2 reads YFSETQ. The CDR3, as DNA: TGCGCCAGCAGCCCTGGGACTAGCGGGAGGGGGACAGATACGCAGTATTTT. Its protein product is CASSPGTSGRGTDTQYF.

The rearrangement joins TRBV5-4 to TRBJ2-1, with 7 bases that match TRBD1. Trimming at V came to 0 bases and at J to 2 bases, leaving 2 bases not matched to a gene. The CDR3 length is 15 residues. CDR1 SGHNT and CDR2 YYREEE come from the germline V gene (reference sequence). CDR3 residues: CASSLGQGAYNEQFF. DNA of the CDR3: TGTGCCAGCAGCTTGGGGCAGGGGGCCTACAATGAGCAGTTCTTC.

The chain is built from TRBV6-1 and TRBJ1-2; no clear D. Trimming shortened V by 0 bases and J by 8 bases, and 13 bases separated the two germline ends. Per germline, CDR1 MNHNS and CDR2 SASEGT. The CDR3 loop spans 14 amino acids. CDR3 residues: CASSEAGPRRGYTF. CDR3 DNA sequence: TGTGCCAGCAGTGAAGCGGGCCCCCGGAGGGGCTACACCTTC.

V usage is TRBV5-4 and J usage is TRBJ1-1; possible D gene TRBD1, 6 bases. The CDR3 consists of 13 residues. V lost 2 bases, J lost 4 bases, and 9 bases lay in between. CDR1 and CDR2 from the germline V gene are SGHNT and YYREEE (reference sequence). CDR3 loop: CASSFAGATEAFF. The CDR3 DNA sequence: TGTGCCAGCAGCTTCGCGGGGGCCACTGAAGCTTTCTTT.

The J gene is TRBJ1-1, the V gene TRBV6-1; no clear D gene. V was cut by 4 bases and J by 1 base, with 7 bases left in between. The V gene's germline CDR1 is MNHNS and CDR2 SASEGT. The CDR3 spans 13 residues. CDR3: CASSVTENTEAFF. The CDR3 DNA reads TGTGCCAGCAGTGTTACAGAGAACACTGAAGCTTTCTTT.

The chain recombines TRBV19 with TRBJ2-2, with D maybe TRBD1 (6 bases). Germline V lookup: CDR1 LNHDA, CDR2 SQIVND (reference sequence). The CDR3 length is 15 residues. V lost 5 bases and J 2 bases, leaving 12 bases between the germline ends. In DNA, the CDR3 is TGTGCCAGTAGTGCCACGGGACACAACACCGGGGAGCTGTTTTTT. It is translated as CASSATGHNTGELFF.

The J gene is TRBJ2-2, the V gene TRBV7-2, with 10 bases fitting TRBD2. Germline V gene sequence: CDR1 SGHTA, CDR2 FQGNSA. The length of the CDR3 is 15 residues. V dropped 1 base and J dropped 4; count of bases not matched to a gene: 0. The CDR3 region has the DNA TGTGCCAGCAGCTTAGGGACTAGCGGCACCGGGGAGCTGTTTTTT. This translates into CASSLGTSGTGELFF. The whole variable domain, filled in from reference TRBV7-2 and TRBJ2-2, reads GAGVSQSPSNKVTEKGKDVELRCDPISGHTALYWYRQSLGQGLEFLIYFQGNSAPDKSGLPSDRFSAERTGGSVSTLTIQRTQQEDSAVYLCASSLGTSGTGELFFGEGSRLTVL.

About this clone itself: An end of the junction does not agree with germline; a read error may underlie this. The rearrangement joins TRBV5-4 to TRBJ2-5, with 8 bases matching TRBD2. The CDR3 extends over 18 amino acids. Germline CDR1 and CDR2: SGHNT and YYREEE (reference sequence). The CDR3 coding sequence is TGTGCCAGCAGCTTAGAACTAGCGGAGGTGGGCAATCAAGAGAACCAGTACTTC. Translated: CASSLELAEVGNQENQYF.

The V and J genes are TRBV7-2 and TRBJ2-3, with a weak D call TRBD2 (5 bases). The CDR3 covers 15 residues. V lost 5 bases, J lost 2 bases, and 14 bases lay in between. Germline-derived CDR1 and CDR2 are SGHTA and FQGNSA. The CDR3 sequence: CASSRDYLNTDTQYF. CDR3 DNA sequence: TGTGCCAGCAGCCGCGACTACCTGAACACAGATACGCAGTATTTT.

V usage is TRBV7-2 and J usage is TRBJ1-1, with 10 bases that match TRBD1. V lost 4 bases to trimming and J lost 8 bases; unmatched junction nucleotides: 4. The CDR3 extends over 13 amino acids. Germline V CDR1 and CDR2: SGHTA, FQGNSA. CDR3 region: CASSSRTGGEAFF. The CDR3 coding sequence is TGTGCCAGCAGCTCCCGGACAGGGGGAGAAGCTTTCTTT.

CDR3 sequence reads: CSVENLNTQYF. DNA for the CDR3: TGCAGCGTTGAAAACTTAAATACGCAGTATTTT. The V call is TRBV29-1, the J call TRBJ2-3; D is uncertain. CDR3 size: 11 residues. Trimming removed 2 bases from V and 7 bases from J, with 7 bases in between. The germline gives CDR1 SQVTM, CDR2 ANQGSEA.

This chain connects TRBV7-2 to TRBJ1-1, with 10 bases aligning to TRBD1. V trimming: 5 bases; J trimming: 5 bases; junction bases outside the gene matches: 5. Germline CDR1 reads SGHTA; CDR2 reads FQGNSA. The CDR3 has 14 amino acids. Here the CDR3 DNA reads TGTGCCAGCAGCATCCGGGACAGGGGAACTGAAGCTTTCTTT. Translated: CASSIRDRGTEAFF.

The V and J genes are TRBV19 and TRBJ1-3, with a weak D call TRBD1 (5 bases). The CDR3 sequence is 18 residues long. Germline V gene lookup returns CDR1 LNHDA and CDR2 SQIVND (reference sequence). Between the trimmed V and J ends, which lost 3 bases and 0 bases, there was a span of 18 bases. The CDR3: CASSIIQGTSSSGNTIYF. In DNA form, the CDR3 reads TGTGCCAGTAGTATTATTCAGGGAACTTCAAGCTCTGGAAACACCATATATTTT.

The V gene is TRBV19, the J gene TRBJ1-2, with 8 bases matching TRBD1. The germline gives CDR1 LNHDA, CDR2 SQIVND (reference sequence). V was pared by 4 bases and J by 4 bases, with 8 bases of the junction left unmatched. The CDR3 runs to 15 residues. In DNA, the CDR3 is TGTGCCAGTAGTAAGTCGGGACAGGTCCTCTATGGCTACACCTTC. Its protein product is CASSKSGQVLYGYTF.

The V and J genes are TRBV7-9 and TRBJ2-2; TRBD2 agrees at 15 bases. Looked up from germline, CDR1 is SEHNR and CDR2 is FQNEAQ (reference sequence). V gave up 6 bases and J gave up 0 bases; unmatched junction bases: 5. The CDR3 covers 18 residues. For the CDR3, the DNA is TGTGCCAGCAGGGCCGGGACTAGCGGGGGGCCGAACACCGGGGAGCTGTTTTTT. Residues: CASRAGTSGGPNTGELFF. The full variable domain, completed using reference TRBV7-9 and TRBJ2-2, is DTGVSQNPRHKITKRGQNVTFRCDPISEHNRLYWYRQTLGQGPEFLTYFQNEAQLEKSRLLSDRFSAERPKGSFSTLEIQRTEQGDSAMYLCASRAGTSGGPNTGELFFGEGSRLTVL.

The chain is built from TRBV5-1 and TRBJ2-1; 10 positions match TRBD1. CDR3 length equals 17 residues. CDR1 and CDR2 from the germline V gene are SGHRS and YFSETQ. The ends lost 4 bases at V and 6 bases at J; junction bases unmatched: 13. CDR3 protein: CASSLPRDRGYRNEQFF. The CDR3 nucleotides read TGCGCCAGCAGCCTCCCTCGGGACAGGGGTTACCGCAATGAGCAGTTCTTC.

The chain employs TRBV7-6 and TRBJ2-7, with D uncertain. The CDR3 spans 13 residues. The V and J ends lost 5 bases and 7 bases respectively, with 15 bases between them. Germline lookup yields CDR1 SGHVS and CDR2 FNYEAQ. This CDR3 reads CASSPAPFQEQYF. CDR3 nucleotides: TGTGCCAGCAGCCCCGCCCCTTTCCAGGAGCAGTACTTC.

V and J are TRBV4-3 and TRBJ1-4; D gene ambiguous. The CDR3 totals 17 residues. V was shortened by 0 bases and J by 7 bases, with 18 bases between the two germline ends. The germline gives CDR1 LGHNA, CDR2 YSLEER. The CDR3 region has the DNA TGCGCCAGCAGCCAAGAATTCCTGATTATCTCCGGTGAAAAACTGTTTTTT. Encoded protein: CASSQEFLIISGEKLFF.

V and J are TRBV5-1 and TRBJ2-3; 10 nucleotides align to TRBD1. The CDR3 is made up of 16 amino acids. J gave up 2 bases and V 0 bases, and 3 bases lay outside the gene matches. CDR1 and CDR2 (germline): SGHRS, YFSETQ. CDR3 sequence: CASSLAGQGVTDTQYF. The CDR3 DNA reads TGCGCCAGCAGCTTGGCCGGACAGGGGGTCACAGATACGCAGTATTTT.